The entry that follows covers one T cell receptor beta chain sequence. Its antigen is unknown. After extraction with the RNeasy kit, roughly 0.5 to 1 ug of the RNA was reverse transcribed using random hexamers. Coverage of TCR beta CDR3 amplification by immunoSEQ multiplex PCR extended to 54 Vbeta and 13 Jbeta. TCRdb called the immunoSEQ multiplex PCR reads again in MiXCR, with one record for every CDR3 protein. The repertoire includes about 180,000 distinct CDR3 sequences, approximately 95% of them detected once, and around 0.15% sits in the top ten. The CDR3 has 13 amino acids. V shed 6 bases and J shed 1 base, with 9 bases lying between them. This specimen belongs to a study of CD8 T cells in Susac syndrome. Study-level findings and limits: In its TCR sequencing and HLA analysis, the study acknowledged that the number of individuals was relatively small.

TCR beta sequencing was performed on blood CD8+ and CD4+ T cells. The multiple sclerosis control group was made up of treatment-naive patients with stable or active relapsing-remitting disease. The sequenced sample was CD8+ T cells from PBMCs. This receptor was taken from a human donor with multiple sclerosis. The genes are TRBV12-3 or TRBV12-4 and TRBJ1-1; D is possibly TRBD1 (5 bases). The CDR3 loop reads CASRDQGNTEAFF. The CDR3, as DNA: TGTGCCAGCAGGGACCAGGGGAACACTGAAGCTTTCTTT.